The 20 T cell receptor beta chains presented below share a single source sample, sequenced in a study of molecular identifiers for immune sequencing clone quantification (dated by TCRdb to the late 2010s). The protocol used for the library was PCR. TCRdb records Illumina HiSeq 4000 as the sequencer. The public reads were quality trimmed at Q25 with fastp and then assembled into clones with MiXCR by TCRdb, keeping productive beta chains. Entries that share a CDR3 protein sequence are merged under the most common genes and DNA. In this sample the table shows approximately 500,000 distinct CDR3 sequences, about 21% of which occur a single time. The ten biggest clones cover 0.65% to 0.95% of the sample. The specimen was naive CD8+ T cells from blood, with Jurkat cell RNA spiked in. Sample cell subset or site, as interpreted from the label and publication: FACS-sorted CD8+CD4-CCR7+CD45RA+ naive T cells. The source is a human donor in good health. Some libraries in this study had Jurkat cell RNA spiked in.

The rearrangement uses TRBV21-1 and TRBJ2-3; the D call TRBD1 from the table was never checked on the DNA. TRBV21-1 corresponds to a pseudogene. The CDR3 extends over 14 amino acids. CDR3 region: CASRRQVPAGTQYF. DNA for the CDR3: TGTGCCAGCCGCCGACAGGTCCCGGCAGGTACGCAGTATTTT.

J is TRBJ2-7 and V is TRBV13; maybe TRBD1 (8 bases). The CDR3 has 14 residues. Germline assignment: CDR1 PRHDT and CDR2 FYEKMQ (reference sequence). Trimming removed 5 bases from V and 6 bases from J, with 17 bases in between. The CDR3 coding sequence is TGTGCCAGCAGCCCGCGGACAGGGAGGGGCGAGCAGTACTTC. It is translated as CASSPRTGRGEQYF.

This clonotype showed up just a few times. CDR3 sequence: CASGFRGADVNEQFF. The CDR3 DNA is TGTGCTAGTGGTTTTCGGGGGGCGGATGTTAATGAGCAGTTCTTC. The rearrangement links TRBV12-5 to TRBJ2-1; tentatively, D is TRBD2 (7 bases). This CDR3 region has 15 residues. Germline V gene sequence: CDR1 LGHNT, CDR2 FRNRAP. Trimming cost V 3 bases and J 7 bases, with 16 bases left between them. The variable domain in full, with the rest retrieved from reference TRBV12-5 and TRBJ2-1, is DARVTQTPRHKVTEMGQEVTMRCQPILGHNTVFWYRQTMMQGLELLAYFRNRAPLDDSGMPKDRFSAEMPDATLATLKIQPSEPRDSAVYFCASGFRGADVNEQFFGPGTRLTVL.

Details on this clonotype: At one end the junction does not follow the germline gene, possibly because of a read error. The chain links TRBV19 to TRBJ2-2, with 7 bases aligning to TRBD2. Germline CDR1 is LNHDA and CDR2 is SQIVND (reference sequence). This CDR3 region has 17 residues. The CDR3 here is CASSTNPRAPRSGERFF. DNA for the CDR3: TGTGCCAGTAGTACAAACCCTCGGGCCCCGAGGAGCGGGGAGCGGTTTTTT. Combining the CDR3 with reference TRBV19 and TRBJ2-2 gives the whole variable domain DGGITQSPKYLFRKEGQNVTLSCEQNLNHDAMYWYRQDPGQGLRLIYYSQIVNDFQKGDIAEGYSVSREKKESFPLTVTSAQKNPTAFYLCASSTNPRAPRSGERFFGEGSRLTVL.

About this clonotype itself: Just one base apart from a much larger clone, this may be a read error. The chain is built from TRBV5-1 and TRBJ2-3, with no clear D. The closer fit of TRBJ1-5 to the DNA end suggests the J call may be wrong. This CDR3 has 13 residues. Germline CDR1 and CDR2: SGHRS and YFSETQ. CDR3 DNA: TGCGCCAGCAGCTTGGACGTACCAGATACGCAGCATTTT. Translating it yields CASSLDVPDTQHF.

This clonotype was observed many times. This chain links TRBV7-2 with TRBJ2-1; D is uncertain. The CDR3 covers 12 residues. Germline V gene lookup returns CDR1 SGHTA and CDR2 FQGNSA. V was shortened by 1 base and J by 6 bases, with 4 bases between the two germline ends. The CDR3 region is CASSLGANEQFF. The CDR3 bases are TGTGCCAGCAGCTTAGGAGCCAATGAGCAGTTCTTC.

The rearrangement joins TRBV7-6 to TRBJ2-5; 11 bases agree with TRBD2. V shed 1 base and J 9 bases; nucleotides not matched to a gene: 13. Germline CDR1 and CDR2: SGHVS and FNYEAQ. This CDR3 spans 17 amino acids. CDR3 loop: CASSLGASGRSPDPQYF. CDR3 DNA sequence: TGTGCCAGCAGCTTAGGGGCTAGCGGGAGGTCCCCGGATCCCCAGTACTTC.

There are a few counts of this clonotype. V usage is TRBV6-5 and J usage is TRBJ2-3; unclear D gene. V shed 0 bases and J shed 2 bases, with 9 bases lying between them. This CDR3 spans 15 amino acids. Per germline, CDR1 MNHEY and CDR2 SVGAGI. CDR3 bases: TGTGCCAGCAGTTACTCGGGCGGATACACAGATACGCAGTATTTT. Amino acids: CASSYSGGYTDTQYF.

This sequence joins TRBV20-1 and TRBJ2-3, with D tentatively TRBD2 (5 bases). This CDR3 is built from 12 residues. CDR1 is DFQATT and CDR2 is SNEGSKA in the germline V gene (reference sequence). Deletions cut 5 bases from V and 6 bases from J, with 12 bases between. The CDR3 here is CSADARGDTQYF. The CDR3 coding sequence is TGCAGTGCTGATGCTAGAGGGGATACGCAGTATTTT.

At least ten counts were recorded for this clonotype. This sequence joins TRBV4-3 and TRBJ1-4; D unresolved. Germline values: CDR1 LGHNA, CDR2 YSLEER. The V end was cut by 0 bases, the J end by 4 bases, with 9 bases between. This CDR3 has 15 residues. In DNA form, the CDR3 reads TGCGCCAGCAGCCAAGATACCCAGTATAATGAAAAACTGTTTTTT. It is translated as CASSQDTQYNEKLFF.

V is TRBV4-3 and J is TRBJ2-2, with TRBD2 as a possible D gene (6 bases). CDR1 and CDR2 from the germline V gene are LGHNA and YSLEER. The V gene lost 3 bases and the J gene lost 6 bases, with 11 bases spanning the gap. The CDR3 is made up of 14 amino acids. CDR3 bases: TGCGCCAGCAGCCACCGCCGGGACTCCGGGGAGCTGTTTTTT. This codes for CASSHRRDSGELFF.

The V and J genes are TRBV4-1 and TRBJ2-7, with D perhaps given as TRBD1 or TRBD2 (5 bases each). Germline CDR1 reads MGHRA; CDR2 reads YSYEKL. V was trimmed by 4 bases and J by 4 bases, leaving 14 bases between them. The CDR3 runs 14 residues. CDR3 amino acids: CASSLVSGQYEQYF. CDR3 bases: TGCGCCAGCAGCCTCGTTTCGGGGCAGTACGAGCAGTACTTC.

A note on this clonotype: One base away lies a much larger clone, so this may be a sequencing read error. No conserved phenylalanine or tryptophan ends this CDR3, so it is likely a read error. V usage is TRBV5-3 and J usage is TRBJ2-3; D perhaps matches TRBD1 (7 bases). TRBV5-3 falls under the ORF class, with uncertain function. The length of the CDR3 is 15 residues. Trimming cost V 8 bases and J 2 bases, with 18 bases left between them. The CDR3 spells CASSLQGGTTDTQYS. In DNA, the CDR3 is TGTGCCAGCAGCCTTCAGGGGGGTACCACAGATACGCAGTATTCT.

This clonotype was recorded many times. V usage is TRBV27 and J usage is TRBJ1-2, with 10 bases aligning to TRBD1. V was pared by 5 bases and J by 4 bases, with 7 bases of the junction left unmatched. The CDR3 has 15 residues. CDR1 and CDR2 (germline): MNHEY, SMNVEV (reference sequence). This chain's CDR3 is CASSPRTGGSYGYTF. The CDR3 nucleotides are TGTGCCAGCAGTCCCCGGACAGGGGGAAGCTATGGCTACACCTTC.

This clonotype has ten or more counts. The rearrangement links TRBV9 to TRBJ1-2, with D possibly matching TRBD1 (5 bases). The germline gives CDR1 SGDLS, CDR2 YYNGEE. CDR3 length: 16 amino acids. V dropped 4 bases and J dropped 3 bases, with 19 bases sitting between them. CDR3 amino acids: CASSSSRGAGYYGYTF. The CDR3, as DNA: TGTGCCAGCAGCTCCAGTAGAGGAGCAGGGTACTATGGCTACACCTTC.

This clonotype was detected many times. For the CDR3, the DNA is TGTGCCAGCAGCCAGGTAGCGGGAGGCACCGGGGAGCTGTTTTTT. Translated, it gives CASSQVAGGTGELFF. J is TRBJ2-2 and V is TRBV3-1; 10 bases are a match to TRBD2. CDR1 is LGHDT, CDR2 YNNKEL, per germline (reference sequence). CDR3 size: 15 residues. With V trimmed by 3 bases and J by 4 bases, 2 bases remained unmatched.

Ten or more counts support this clonotype. The chain links TRBV11-2 to TRBJ2-3, with 7 bases aligning to TRBD1. Per germline, CDR1 SGHAT and CDR2 FQNNGV. J was trimmed by 8 bases and V by 5 bases; bases with no gene match: 4. CDR3 length equals 12 residues. CDR3 nucleotides: TGTGCCAGCAGCCAAGACAGGGTTACGCAGTATTTT. This gives the protein CASSQDRVTQYF.

This clonotype was detected ten times or more. This chain connects TRBV4-1 to TRBJ2-5; D perhaps matches TRBD2 (7 bases). Looked up from germline, CDR1 is MGHRA and CDR2 is YSYEKL. CDR3 length: 16 amino acids. V was clipped by 8 bases and J by 3 bases, with 22 bases between them. The CDR3 DNA sequence: TGCGCCAGCCGGAGGCCGGGCGGGGGCCCGAAAGAGACCCAGTACTTC. This gives the protein CASRRPGGGPKETQYF.

CDR3 region: CSVEVTGETQYF. CDR3 bases: TGCAGCGTTGAAGTCACGGGGGAGACCCAGTACTTC. The rearrangement joins TRBV29-1 to TRBJ2-5, with a tentative D call TRBD2 (5 bases). V lost 1 base and J 5 bases, leaving 8 bases between the germline ends. From germline, CDR1 is SQVTM and CDR2 ANQGSEA. The CDR3 is 12 amino acids.

The genes are TRBV24-1 and TRBJ2-2, with 8 bases matching TRBD2. V shed 7 bases, J shed 4 bases, and the junction held 10 bases outside the gene matches. Germline CDR1 and CDR2: KGHDR and SFDVKD. CDR3 size: 16 residues. The CDR3 region is CATRGPGLAGTGELFF. The CDR3 nucleotides are TGTGCCACCAGGGGACCAGGACTAGCCGGCACCGGGGAGCTGTTTTTT.